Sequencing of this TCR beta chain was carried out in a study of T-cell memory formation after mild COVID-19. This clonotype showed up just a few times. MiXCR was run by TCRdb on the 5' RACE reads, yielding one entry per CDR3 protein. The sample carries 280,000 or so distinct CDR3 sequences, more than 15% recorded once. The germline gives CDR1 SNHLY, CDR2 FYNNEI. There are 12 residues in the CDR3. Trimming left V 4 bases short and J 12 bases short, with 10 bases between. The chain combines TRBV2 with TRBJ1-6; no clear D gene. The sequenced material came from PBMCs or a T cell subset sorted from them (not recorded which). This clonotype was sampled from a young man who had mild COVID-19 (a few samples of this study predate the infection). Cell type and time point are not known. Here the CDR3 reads CASSGDVRPLHF. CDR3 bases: TGTGCCAGCAGTGGAGACGTTCGACCCCTCCACTTT.